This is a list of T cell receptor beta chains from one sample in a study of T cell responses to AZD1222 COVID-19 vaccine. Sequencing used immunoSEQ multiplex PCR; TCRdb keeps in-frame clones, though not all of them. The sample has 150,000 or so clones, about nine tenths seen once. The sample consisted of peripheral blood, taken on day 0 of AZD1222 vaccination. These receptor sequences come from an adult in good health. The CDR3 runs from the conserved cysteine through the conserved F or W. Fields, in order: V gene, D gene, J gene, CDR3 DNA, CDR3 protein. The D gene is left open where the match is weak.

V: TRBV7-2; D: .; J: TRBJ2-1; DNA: TGCGCCAGCAGCTTAGCGAGTGGTGTTTTAGCCTATGTCTTC; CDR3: CASSLASGVLAYVF
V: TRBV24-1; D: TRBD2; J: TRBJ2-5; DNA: TGTGCCACTTCTAGGGGACTAGCGGGAGGGCGAGAGACCCAGTACTTC; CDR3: CATSRGLAGGRETQYF
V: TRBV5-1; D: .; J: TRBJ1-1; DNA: TGCGCCAGCAGCTTCGAGTGGGCAGGGATGAACACTGAAGCTTTCTTT; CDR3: CASSFEWAGMNTEAFF
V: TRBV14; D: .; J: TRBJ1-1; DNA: TGTGCCAGCAGCCCGGGCCGTTGGCACTTAAACACTGAAGCTTTCTTT; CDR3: CASSPGRWHLNTEAFF
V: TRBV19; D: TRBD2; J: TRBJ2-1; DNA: TGTGCCAGTAGTATCTATGGGGGGGTGATCGATGAGCAGTTCTTC; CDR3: CASSIYGGVIDEQFF
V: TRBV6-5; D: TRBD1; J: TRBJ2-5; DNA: TGTGCCAGCAGTTACTCGGCAGGGGGCCAAGAGACCCAGTACTTC; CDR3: CASSYSAGGQETQYF
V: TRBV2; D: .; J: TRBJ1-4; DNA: TGTGCCAGCAGTCTGGTCCAGGGTCCAAATGAAAAACTGTTTTTT; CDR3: CASSLVQGPNEKLFF
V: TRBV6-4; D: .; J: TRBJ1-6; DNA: TGTGCCAGCAGTGCCCTCCCTTATAATTCACCCCTCCACTTT; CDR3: CASSALPYNSPLHF
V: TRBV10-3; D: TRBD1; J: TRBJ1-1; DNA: TGTGCCATCAGTGAGACGAGGGGGCAGACAGCTTTCTTT; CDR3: CAISETRGQTAFF
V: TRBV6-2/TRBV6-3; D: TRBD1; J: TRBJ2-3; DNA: TGTGCCAGCAGTAGGGGACAGGGACCCACAGATACGCAGTATTTT; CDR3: CASSRGQGPTDTQYF